This T cell receptor beta chain was documented in a study of T cell repertoires in cytomegalovirus infection (dated by TCRdb to between 2018 and 2020). At the level of the whole study: Peptide stimulations targeted recently identified HLA-C-restricted CMV epitopes, whose presentation resists viral immunomodulation, together with well-studied HLA-B-restricted epitopes. Because public TCR beta signatures pointed to carriage of CMV infection together with the matching HLA type, the HLA type of each donor mattered for the analysis. The research as a whole found: In the ex vivo response, HLA-C-restricted CMV-specific TCR beta clonotypes were dominant, and in two of eight donors the single most frequent clonotype came from this HLA-C-restricted group. Cumulative frequency of public TCR beta family members discriminated carriers of CMV infection plus the relevant HLA type in this cohort and an independent 352-donor cohort.

From V the trimming removes 5 bases and from J it removes 10 bases, while the gene matches leave 15 bases of the junction unaccounted for. Taken from the germline V gene, the CDR1 and CDR2 loops are SGHTA and FQGNSA. Its CDR3 holds 16 amino acids, cysteine through phenylalanine. Only the CDR3 portion is preserved as DNA: 48 bases, with reading frame beginning at the first base. Remarks on this clonotype: Its antigen remains undetermined. No clone much larger than this one lies a single base away; base qualities are absent.

The meaning of the sample's treatment or condition label: in vitro stimulation with specific CMV peptide epitopes to enrich CMV-specific T cells. The instrument was an Illumina HiSeq 1500. The raw public reads went through TCRdb reprocessing: fastp at Q25, MiXCR clone calling, in-frame beta chains kept. Each entry merges the rows of one CDR3 protein and shows their most common DNA and genes. Within this sample are hundreds of thousands of distinct CDR3 sequences, with around 35% of them counted one time only. The ten largest make up 15% to 20% of the sample. The sequencing used cultured PBMCs, collected from culture after CMV antigen stimulation. The sequence links TRBV7-2 to TRBJ2-3; 10 junctional bases match TRBD2. The source is a human donor in good health (CMV status not recorded). Some clones in this sample may be carry-over from other donors' samples. The CDR3 region: CASSPRLLAGAQSQYF. The nucleotides read TGTGCCAGCAGCCCCCGTTTGCTAGCGGGAGCCCAGTCGCAGTATTTT.